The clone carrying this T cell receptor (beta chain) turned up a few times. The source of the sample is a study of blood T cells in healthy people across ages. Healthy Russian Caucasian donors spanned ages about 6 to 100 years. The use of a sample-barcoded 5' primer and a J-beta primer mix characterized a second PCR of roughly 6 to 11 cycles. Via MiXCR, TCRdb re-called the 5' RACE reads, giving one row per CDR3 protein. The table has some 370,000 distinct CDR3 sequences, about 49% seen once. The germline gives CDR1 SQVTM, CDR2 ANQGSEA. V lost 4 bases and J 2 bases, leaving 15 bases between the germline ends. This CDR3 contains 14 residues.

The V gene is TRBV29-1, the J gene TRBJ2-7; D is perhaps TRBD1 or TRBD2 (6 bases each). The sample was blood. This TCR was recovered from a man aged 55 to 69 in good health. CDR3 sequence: CSVAKGGQAYEQYF. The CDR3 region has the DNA TGCAGCGTTGCCAAGGGGGGACAAGCCTACGAGCAGTACTTC.